Listed here is a single TCR beta chain. The target antigen is unknown. The Oncomine TCR Beta short-read assay was applied to DNA of cultured CD4+ T cells. After culture, CD4+ T cells served as the source for genomic DNA extraction. TCRdb recomputed calls from the PCR reads with MiXCR, one row per CDR3 protein. This sample has roughly 19,000 distinct CDR3 sequences, with about 56% found just once. This sample is part of a study of vaccination and CD4 T cells after COVID-19. Study information: In the convalescent group, nasal swab PCR was SARS-CoV-2 positive; some 10 cases were mild and one severe. Stimulation of the cells used overlapping spike peptide pools from SARS-CoV-2 and from the common cold coronaviruses HCoV-NL63, HCoV-OC43 and HCoV-229E. Study-level findings and limits: Post-infection sampling omitted early timepoints and covered relatively few convalescent patients.

As to treatment: roughly 11-day PBMC culture with coronavirus spike peptide pools or control peptides (ViraFEST assay). Germline CDR1 is MNHNS and CDR2 is SASEGT. The V gene lost 1 base and the J gene lost 3 bases, with 13 bases spanning the gap. This CDR3 contains 15 residues. The clonotype was recovered from a human donor who had recovered from COVID-19. The chain is built from TRBV6-1 and TRBJ2-7; no reliable D call. Material: CD4+ T cells from blood, cultured in vitro, obtained before SARS-CoV-2 vaccination. Written as DNA, the CDR3 is TGTGCCAGCAGTGAAGGTCCCAGAGACTTCTACGAGCAGTACTTC. This encodes CASSEGPRDFYEQYF.